Listed below are T cell receptor beta chains from one sample, sequenced in a study of cytomegalovirus exposure and HLA in healthy donors. The assay was immunoSEQ multiplex PCR, and TCRdb's table has in-frame clones only and misses some. The sample consists of 200,000 to 250,000 clones, under 90% of them appearing once. The sample comprised PBMCs. Receptors were obtained from a human donor in good health. Both conserved end residues are part of each CDR3. A D gene is named only where the DNA matches it firmly. Where a row states a size, it is once, few, many or the class of an expanded clone; other rows omit it.

d_call j_call v_call clone_size cdr3_aa cdr3_nt
. TRBJ2-1 TRBV4-1 . CASSQGGGNEQFF TGCGCCAGCAGCCAAGGCGGCGGTAATGAGCAGTTCTTC
TRBD2 TRBJ2-1 TRBV29-1 . CSVRPSGGYNEQFF TGCAGCGTCCGCCCTAGCGGGGGTTACAATGAGCAGTTCTTC
TRBD1 TRBJ1-1 TRBV28 . CASSPGTDLNTEAFF TGTGCCAGCAGTCCTGGGACAGACCTGAACACTGAAGCTTTCTTT
. TRBJ2-4 TRBV7-8 . CASSLGQTKNIQYF TGTGCCAGCAGCTTAGGACAGACCAAAAACATTCAGTACTTC
. TRBJ2-3 TRBV5-4 . CASSSQEPDTQYF TGTGCCAGCAGCTCCCAAGAGCCAGATACGCAGTATTTT
. TRBJ2-6 TRBV28 . CATRRLPSGANVLTF TGTGCCACCCGTCGTCTACCGAGCGGGGCCAACGTCCTGACTTTC
TRBD1 TRBJ1-1 TRBV7-3 . CASSFQGAGTEAFF TGTGCCAGCAGCTTCCAGGGGGCCGGGACTGAAGCTTTCTTT
TRBD2 TRBJ2-1 TRBV10-3 once CAISESLGLAGDNNEQFF TGTGCCATCAGTGAGTCGCTGGGGTTGGCGGGAGACAACAATGAGCAGTTCTTC
TRBD2 TRBJ2-3 TRBV9 . CASSVDELAVASTDTQYF TGTGCCAGCAGCGTAGACGAACTAGCGGTTGCTAGCACAGATACGCAGTATTTT
TRBD1 TRBJ1-5 TRBV27 . CASSPTNAGTGFNQPQHF TGTGCCAGCAGTCCTACTAATGCCGGGACAGGGTTCAATCAGCCCCAGCATTTT
. TRBJ2-1 TRBV30 . CAWSDRRTTSPESSYNEQFF TGTGCCTGGAGTGATCGTCGTACAACTAGCCCAGAGAGCTCCTACAATGAGCAGTTCTTC
TRBD2 TRBJ2-6 TRBV2 . CASTAGTGANVLTF TGTGCCAGTACAGCGGGAACTGGGGCCAACGTCCTGACTTTC
. TRBJ1-2 TRBV7-2 . CASSLGGRGAYGYTF TGTGCCAGCAGCTTAGGAGGGCGGGGGGCCTATGGCTACACCTTC
. TRBJ2-3 TRBV7-3 once CASSSSPQTSYPKDTQYF TGTGCCAGCAGCTCATCACCTCAAACTAGTTACCCCAAGGATACGCAGTATTTT
. TRBJ1-5 TRBV6-5 few CASSLRAGFNQPQHF TGTGCCAGCAGCCTCAGGGCCGGATTCAATCAGCCCCAGCATTTT
TRBD2 TRBJ2-1 TRBV6-5 . CASSLTSGRDEQFF TGTGCCAGCAGTTTAACTAGCGGGAGGGATGAGCAGTTCTTC
. TRBJ2-7 TRBV5-5 . CASSSIGAGGFYEQYF TGTGCCAGCAGCTCGATAGGGGCAGGGGGGTTCTACGAGCAGTACTTC
. TRBJ2-7 TRBV2 . CASSGGTLNNYEQYF TGTGCCAGCAGTGGAGGCACTCTTAACAACTACGAGCAGTACTTC
. TRBJ1-2 TRBV29-1 . CSVSQGVGYTF TGCAGCGTTTCACAGGGCGTAGGCTACACCTTC
TRBD1 TRBJ1-2 TRBV4-2 . CASSQGQGHYGYTF TGTGCCAGCAGCCAGGGACAGGGACACTATGGCTACACCTTC
. TRBJ2-5 TRBV16 . CASSQSRGETQYF TGTGCCAGCAGCCAATCTAGGGGAGAGACCCAGTACTTC
TRBD2 TRBJ2-7 TRBV28 few CASSSAGVGYEQYF TGTGCCAGCAGCTCCGCGGGAGTCGGGTACGAGCAGTACTTC
. TRBJ2-5 TRBV10-3 . CAISEEPPAQYF TGTGCCATCAGTGAGGAACCCCCGGCCCAGTACTTC
. TRBJ2-3 TRBV2 . CASSEDGVETDTQYF TGTGCCAGCAGTGAAGATGGTGTAGAAACAGATACGCAGTATTTT
TRBD1 TRBJ2-1 TRBV27 . CASTLGQGASEQFF TGTGCCAGCACTTTGGGACAGGGGGCGAGTGAGCAGTTCTTC
. TRBJ2-1 TRBV7-9 . CASSFDGLYNEQFF TGTGCCAGCAGCTTTGACGGACTCTACAATGAGCAGTTCTTC
. TRBJ2-3 TRBV5-1 . CASSLALNTDTQYF TGCGCCAGCAGCTTGGCTCTAAACACAGATACGCAGTATTTT
TRBD2 TRBJ2-1 TRBV7-9 . CASSLLPSGSTHEQFF TGTGCCAGCAGCTTATTACCTAGCGGGAGTACGCATGAGCAGTTCTTC
. TRBJ2-3 TRBV10-3 . CAISESGQGGADTQYF TGTGCCATCAGTGAGTCGGGGCAGGGGGGCGCAGATACGCAGTATTTT
. TRBJ1-2 TRBV5-6 once CASSLPGVGYTF TGTGCCAGCAGCTTGCCTGGAGTTGGCTACACCTTC
. TRBJ2-7 TRBV5-1 . CASSPLRVNEQYF TGCGCCAGCAGCCCCCTCAGGGTGAACGAGCAGTACTTC
TRBD1 TRBJ2-5 TRBV5-1 few CASSFGTGVETQYF TGCGCCAGCAGCTTTGGGACAGGGGTCGAGACCCAGTACTTC
TRBD2 TRBJ2-3 TRBV14 . CASSRAGGLAGFTDTQYF TGTGCCAGCAGCCGCGCAGGAGGACTAGCGGGATTCACAGATACGCAGTATTTT
. TRBJ2-7 TRBV5-4 . CASSRDSRSYEQYF TGTGCCAGCAGCCGGGACTCTCGCTCCTACGAGCAGTACTTC
. TRBJ1-5 TRBV18 . CASSPRGSSNQPQHF TGTGCCAGCTCACCTCGGGGATCTAGCAATCAGCCCCAGCATTTT
TRBD1 TRBJ1-3 TRBV10-3 few CAISVGDRVGNTIYF TGTGCCATCAGTGTAGGGGACAGGGTCGGAAACACCATATATTTT
. TRBJ1-4 TRBV7-9 . CSSSLGVRGYEKLFF TGTTCCAGCAGCTTAGGCGTCAGGGGTTACGAAAAACTGTTTTTT
TRBD2 TRBJ2-7 TRBV5-1 . CASRTSASYEQYF TGCGCCAGCAGGACTAGCGCCTCCTACGAGCAGTACTTC
. TRBJ1-5 TRBV18 . CASSHDSRNQPQHF TGTGCCAGCTCACATGACAGTCGCAATCAGCCCCAGCATTTT
. TRBJ2-1 TRBV7-3 . CASSLIGLGEQFF TGTGCCAGCAGCTTAATCGGGTTGGGTGAGCAGTTCTTC
TRBD1 TRBJ1-2 TRBV7-3 . CASSYAGTGDYGYTF TGTGCCAGCAGCTACGCCGGGACAGGGGACTATGGCTACACCTTC
TRBD2 TRBJ2-1 TRBV11-3 . CASSFSGGDLYNEQFF TGTGCCAGCAGCTTCTCGGGAGGGGATCTATACAATGAGCAGTTCTTC
TRBD1 TRBJ2-7 TRBV7-8 once CASSLLRQGVSYEQYF TGTGCCAGCAGCTTACTCCGACAGGGGGTTTCCTACGAGCAGTACTTC
TRBD1 TRBJ1-2 TRBV28 . CASSRFNRGRSYGYTF TGTGCCAGCAGTCGATTTAACAGGGGGCGTAGCTATGGCTACACCTTC
TRBD1 TRBJ2-7 TRBV29-1 . CSVADRTGAYEQYF TGCAGCGTTGCCGACAGGACAGGAGCCTACGAGCAGTACTTC
. TRBJ2-7 TRBV10-3 . CATHPGGASEQYF TGTGCCACCCACCCTGGGGGGGCCAGCGAGCAGTACTTC
TRBD1 TRBJ1-1 TRBV7-9 . CASSSPPGQGQTEAFF TGTGCCAGCAGCTCCCCACCGGGACAGGGTCAAACTGAAGCTTTCTTT
TRBD2 TRBJ2-1 TRBV11-2 . CASSFNWEGRDEQFF TGTGCCAGCAGCTTTAACTGGGAGGGCCGCGATGAGCAGTTCTTC
. TRBJ1-3 TRBV9 . CASSVEGISGNTIYF TGTGCCAGCAGCGTAGAGGGGATCTCTGGAAACACCATATATTTT
TRBD1 TRBJ2-6 TRBV19 . CASRKRGTGESGANVLTF TGTGCCAGTAGAAAAAGGGGGACAGGGGAGTCTGGGGCCAACGTCCTGACTTTC
TRBD1 TRBJ1-2 TRBV28 few CASSSTRGLGYTF TGTGCCAGCAGTTCAACCAGGGGGCTTGGCTACACCTTC
. TRBJ2-1 TRBV19 . CASSMVSGDEQFF TGTGCCAGTAGTATGGTTAGCGGAGATGAGCAGTTCTTC
. TRBJ2-1 TRBV21-1 . CANVLAGGPYNEQFF TGTGCCAACGTGTTGGCGGGAGGGCCCTACAATGAGCAGTTCTTC
. TRBJ1-2 TRBV2 . CASRRAGAGYTF TGTGCCAGCAGGCGGGCAGGGGCTGGCTACACCTTC
TRBD2 TRBJ2-7 TRBV7-2 . CASSRTSGAYEQYF TGTGCCAGCAGCCGCACTAGCGGGGCCTACGAGCAGTACTTC